Following are 17 T cell receptor beta chains from one sample sequenced in a study of regulatory T cells in long-lasting Graves disease. CDR3 regions were amplified by Arm-PCR using iRepertoire HTBI primers to build TCR beta libraries. TCRdb analysed the multiplex PCR reads with MiXCR anew, one entry per CDR3 protein. This sample carries roughly 400,000 distinct CDR3 sequences, about 21% of them seen once, and the ten largest clones take more than 13%. The time point here: persistent/refractory GD, antithyroid drugs over 5 years with positive TRAb. Extracted RNA from PBMCs served as the source of the TCR library. This material consisted of peripheral blood mononuclear cells (PBMCs), taken when the disease was refractory, from a patient treated with antithyroid drugs. All receptors derive from a female donor with Graves disease.

The chain couples TRBV29-1 to TRBJ2-5, with TRBD2 matching 7 bases. The CDR3 extends over 14 amino acids. The V and J ends lost 7 bases and 0 bases, in that order; junction bases with no gene match: 8. CDR1 and CDR2 from the germline V gene are SQVTM and ANQGSEA. The CDR3 bases are TGCAGCGGGGAGGGGTCCCATAACCAAGAGACCCAGTACTTC. Translated, it gives CSGEGSHNQETQYF.

Comments on this clonotype: A single base is all that separates this from a far larger clone, so a read error is likely. V and J are TRBV6-4 and TRBJ2-6; D is ambiguous. Looked up from germline, CDR1 is MRHNA and CDR2 is SNTAGT. The CDR3 spans 15 residues. For the CDR3, the DNA is TGTGCCGGCAGTGAAAGGGTCTCTGGGGCCAACGTCCTGACTTTC. This encodes CAGSERVSGANVLTF.

This chain connects TRBV12-3 or TRBV12-4 to TRBJ1-4; D is perhaps TRBD1 (5 bases). The V and J ends lost 6 bases and 8 bases respectively, with 16 bases between them. This CDR3 region has 14 residues. The CDR3 nucleotides are TGTGCCAGCAGACTTCAGGGTGGGGGGGAAAAACTGTTTTTT. Its translation is CASRLQGGGEKLFF.

This clonotype was seen repeatedly, ten times or more. The chain employs TRBV29-1 and TRBJ1-2; D not resolved. The CDR3 has 10 residues. V lost 3 bases and J 7 bases, leaving 6 bases between the germline ends. Per the germline V gene, CDR1 is SQVTM and CDR2 is ANQGSEA. CDR3 protein: CSVDVGGYTF. CDR3 bases: TGCAGCGTTGATGTTGGTGGCTACACCTTC.

Ten or more counts support this clonotype. V usage is TRBV6-1 and J usage is TRBJ2-7; D assignment may be TRBD1 or TRBD2 (5 bases each). This CDR3 has 15 residues. Trimming cost V 6 bases and J 4 bases, with 19 bases left between them. Per germline, CDR1 MNHNS and CDR2 SASEGT. For the CDR3, the DNA is TGTGCCAGCAGCCAAACACCGGGACGCACATACGAGCAGTACTTC. Amino acids: CASSQTPGRTYEQYF.

The chain is built from TRBV3-1 and TRBJ1-2; D not resolved. V was trimmed by 4 bases and J by 8 bases, leaving 11 bases between them. The CDR3 is 12 residues long. The germline gives CDR1 LGHDT, CDR2 YNNKEL (reference sequence). The DNA for the CDR3 is TGTGCCAGCAGCCTGGACGCGAGGGGCTACACCTTC. This encodes CASSLDARGYTF.

This chain joins TRBV6-1 and TRBJ2-1; D gene ambiguous. Trimming pared 7 bases from V and 7 bases from J, leaving 17 bases between. The length of the CDR3 is 14 residues. CDR1 MNHNS and CDR2 SASEGT come from the germline V gene. This chain's CDR3 is CASTLGVIRNEQFF. CDR3 nucleotides: TGTGCCAGCACGCTAGGAGTTATAAGGAATGAGCAGTTCTTC.

This clonotype occurred many times. V usage is TRBV15 and J usage is TRBJ1-5, with a possible D match to TRBD1 (5 bases). Trimming removed 0 bases at V and 2 bases at J, with 14 bases between. Germline V gene data show CDR1 as LNHNV and CDR2 as YYDKDF (reference sequence). This CDR3 region has 17 residues. CDR3 DNA sequence: TGTGCCACCAGCAGAGATCCCCGACAGTCAGGCAATCAGCCCCAGCATTTT. This gives the protein CATSRDPRQSGNQPQHF.

The sample holds many counts of this clonotype. V usage is TRBV20-1 and J usage is TRBJ1-5; TRBD1 matches 8 bases. The CDR3 totals 15 residues. CDR1 is DFQATT and CDR2 is SNEGSKA in the germline V gene (reference sequence). With V trimmed by 0 bases and J by 2 bases, 3 bases remained unmatched. CDR3 coding DNA: TGCAGTGCTAGAGATACAGGGGGTGGCAATCAGCCCCAGCATTTT. Protein: CSARDTGGGNQPQHF.

There are a few counts of this clonotype. The rearrangement joins TRBV4-1 to TRBJ2-7, with 9 bases identical to TRBD2. This CDR3 has 16 amino acids. V lost 1 base to trimming and J lost 3 bases; unmatched junction nucleotides: 7. The germline gives CDR1 MGHRA, CDR2 YSYEKL. The CDR3 here is CASSQGLADSNYEQYF. In DNA form, the CDR3 reads TGCGCCAGCAGCCAAGGACTAGCGGACTCCAACTACGAGCAGTACTTC.

Notes on this clonotype: One end of the junction varies from germline; a read error may be responsible. The chain is built from TRBV10-1 and TRBJ2-2; possible D gene TRBD2, 6 bases. Germline V gene sequence: CDR1 WNHNN, CDR2 SYGVQD (reference sequence). This CDR3 has 15 amino acids. The CDR3 reads CASSEPGLGPGEPFF. CDR3 DNA sequence: TGCGCCAGCAGCGAACCGGGACTTGGTCCCGGGGAGCCGTTTTTT.

This clonotype was found many times. This chain links TRBV28 with TRBJ1-2, with D uncertain. The CDR3 is 13 amino acids. The germline V and J ends were trimmed by 7 bases and 4 bases, with 13 bases remaining between them. The V gene's germline CDR1 is MDHEN and CDR2 SYDVKM. The DNA of the CDR3 is TGTGCCAGCAAAGGGCTTTGGGGCTATGGCTACACCTTC. It is translated as CASKGLWGYGYTF.

The sample holds many counts of this clonotype. J is TRBJ2-7 and V is TRBV2; TRBD1 aligns across 8 bases. This CDR3 is built from 13 residues. The V gene end was trimmed by 7 bases and the J gene end by 7 bases; junction bases not matched to a gene: 9. Germline-derived CDR1 and CDR2 are SNHLY and FYNNEI. The CDR3 bases are TGTGCCAGCACGACAGACAGGGGCTCGGAGCAGTACTTC. Protein: CASTTDRGSEQYF.

The sample holds many counts of this clonotype. The V gene is TRBV20-1, the J gene TRBJ2-7; 10 bases agree with TRBD1. Trimming at V came to 1 base and at J to 4 bases, leaving 7 bases not matched to a gene. Germline V CDR1 and CDR2: DFQATT, SNEGSKA (reference sequence). The CDR3 extends over 15 amino acids. The CDR3 reads CSARGRQGASYEQYF. The DNA for the CDR3 is TGCAGTGCTAGAGGGAGACAGGGGGCATCGTACGAGCAGTACTTC.

This clonotype has ten or more counts. The chain uses TRBV3-1 and TRBJ2-5, with 9 bases aligning to TRBD1. The V and J ends lost 1 base and 6 bases, in that order; junction bases with no gene match: 3. The CDR3 spans 14 residues. Looked up from germline, CDR1 is LGHDT and CDR2 is YNNKEL (reference sequence). DNA for the CDR3: TGTGCCAGCAGCCAAGGCGGGACAGGGAAGACCCAGTACTTC. This encodes CASSQGGTGKTQYF.

This clonotype turned up a few times. No conserved phenylalanine or tryptophan is present at the end of the CDR3, so a read error is the likely explanation. The limits of the CDR3 on the DNA are not certain, so only TCRdb's listed CDR3 is given. The rearrangement links TRBV4-2 to TRBJ1-2. CDR1 is LGHNA, CDR2 YNFKEQ, per germline. With termini counted, the CDR3 has 13 amino acids. CDR3 residues: CASSQGRLPIQFY.

This clonotype was seen more than once but under ten times. This sequence joins TRBV10-2 and TRBJ1-2; D is ambiguous. CDR1 WSHSY and CDR2 SAAADI come from the germline V gene. The CDR3 covers 15 residues. Trimming cost V 0 bases and J 0 bases, with 8 bases left between them. CDR3 bases: TGCGCCAGCAGTGAGTCGCGGGGATCTAACTATGGCTACACCTTC. Protein product: CASSESRGSNYGYTF.